A selection of T cell receptor beta chains follows, all from one sample in a study of PD-1 blockade in classical Hodgkin lymphoma. Method: immunoSEQ multiplex PCR; TCRdb's copy keeps in-frame clones and lacks some. The sample comprises 25,000 to 35,000 clones, roughly 70% of which are singletons, and over 12% rests with the top ten. Specimen: peripheral blood mononuclear cells (PBMCs), collected before the second cycle of nivolumab. All receptors derive from a human donor with classical Hodgkin lymphoma. The CDR3 runs from the conserved cysteine through the conserved F or W. D genes are given only for firm matches. Clone size is given for some rows only: seen once, a few or many times, or a class if the clone is expanded.

V,J,size,D,CDR3,DNA
TRBV30,TRBJ2-5,few,-,CAWSRLIETQYF,TGTGCCTGGAGTCGGTTAATAGAGACCCAGTACTTC
TRBV5-4,TRBJ2-3,-,-,CASSLRGGATDTQYF,TGTGCCAGCAGCTTACGAGGGGGGGCGACAGATACGCAGTATTTT
TRBV5-1,TRBJ1-1,-,-,CASSLGGIKDTEAFF,TGCGCCAGCAGCCTGGGCGGGATAAAGGACACTGAAGCTTTCTTT
TRBV18,TRBJ1-4,-,TRBD1,CASSTRQGEGEKLFF,TGTGCCAGCTCAACCCGACAGGGAGAAGGTGAAAAACTGTTTTTT
TRBV9,TRBJ2-6,-,-,CASSPPVSGANVLTF,TGTGCCAGCAGCCCCCCGGTCTCTGGGGCCAACGTCCTGACTTTC
TRBV4-2,TRBJ2-1,-,TRBD2,CASSQGLAGSYNEQFF,TGTGCCAGCAGCCAAGGACTAGCGGGGTCTTACAATGAGCAGTTCTTC
TRBV19,TRBJ2-1,many,TRBD2,CASSIVGGDEQFF,TGTGCCAGTAGTATAGTGGGAGGGGATGAGCAGTTCTTC
TRBV19,TRBJ2-7,few,-,CASSIAGAQGYEQYF,TGTGCCAGTAGTATAGCGGGGGCGCAGGGCTACGAGCAGTACTTC
TRBV2,TRBJ1-5,-,TRBD1,CASRSDRAGNQPQHF,TGTGCCAGCAGATCCGACAGGGCCGGTAATCAGCCCCAGCATTTT
TRBV6-1,TRBJ1-5,-,-,CASSVLASNQPQHF,TGTGCCAGCAGTGTGTTGGCGAGCAATCAGCCCCAGCATTTT
TRBV6-6,TRBJ1-1,-,-,CASSISKSVNTEAFF,TGTGCCAGCAGTATCTCTAAGTCTGTGAACACTGAAGCTTTCTTT
TRBV4-1,TRBJ1-1,-,-,CASSHFTVNTEAFF,TGCGCCAGCAGCCACTTTACCGTGAACACTGAAGCTTTCTTT
TRBV28,TRBJ1-1,few,-,CASTQRRANTEAFF,TGTGCCAGCACCCAGCGGCGGGCGAACACTGAAGCTTTCTTT
TRBV5-1,TRBJ1-2,-,-,CASSLDIGGDGYTF,TGCGCCAGCAGCTTGGATATAGGGGGTGATGGCTACACCTTC
TRBV5-1,TRBJ2-1,once,-,CASSGGLRGRSSYNEQFF,TGCGCCAGCAGCGGGGGACTGAGGGGGCGTAGCTCCTACAATGAGCAGTTCTTC
TRBV9,TRBJ2-5,few,-,CASSVRSAETQYF,TGTGCCAGCAGCGTAAGATCTGCGGAGACCCAGTACTTC
TRBV7-2,TRBJ1-2,-,TRBD1,CASSPQGTNYGYTF,TGTGCCAGCAGCCCACAGGGGACTAACTATGGCTACACCTTC
TRBV11-1,TRBJ2-7,few,TRBD1,CASSGAGTGRNYEQYF,TGTGCCAGCAGCGGGGCTGGGACAGGGCGTAACTACGAGCAGTACTTC
TRBV6-5,TRBJ1-6,-,-,CASSLRDSNSPLHF,TGTGCCAGCAGTCTACGGGACTCTAATTCACCCCTCCACTTT
TRBV28,TRBJ2-6,-,-,CASSLSQAGANVLTF,TGTGCCAGCAGTTTATCTCAAGCTGGGGCCAACGTCCTGACTTTC
TRBV5-4,TRBJ1-1,-,-,CASSLRETEAFF,TGTGCCAGCAGCCTCAGGGAGACTGAAGCTTTCTTT
TRBV19,TRBJ2-1,-,-,CASSSEGSYNEQFF,TGTGCCAGTAGCTCCGAAGGTTCCTACAATGAGCAGTTCTTC
TRBV4-2,TRBJ2-5,-,-,CASSLLEAGKETQYF,TGTGCCAGCAGCCTGCTAGAGGCAGGGAAAGAGACCCAGTACTTC
TRBV5-4,TRBJ1-6,-,TRBD1,CASSLGGSSPLHF,TGTGCCAGCAGCTTAGGGGGCAGCTCACCCCTCCACTTT
TRBV6-5,TRBJ1-3,-,-,CASSYSPTLAGNTIYF,TGTGCCAGCAGTTACAGTCCGACACTCGCTGGAAACACCATATATTTT
TRBV5-4,TRBJ1-2,-,TRBD1,CASSLARGHTGYTF,TGTGCCAGCAGCTTGGCCAGGGGGCACACGGGCTACACCTTC
TRBV5-5,TRBJ2-2,-,-,CASSSSWDPLNTGELFF,TGTGCCAGCAGCTCTAGCTGGGATCCTCTGAACACCGGGGAGCTGTTTTTT
TRBV7-2,TRBJ1-6,-,TRBD1,CASSLVGTGASPLHF,TGTGCCAGCAGCTTAGTTGGGACAGGAGCCTCACCCCTCCACTTT
TRBV28,TRBJ1-2,once,-,CASSSYRAPGGYTF,TGTGCCAGCAGCTCCTACAGGGCTCCTGGTGGCTACACCTTC
TRBV29-1,TRBJ2-7,-,-,CSAADPWSTYEQYF,TGCAGCGCGGCGGACCCCTGGAGCACCTACGAGCAGTACTTC
TRBV5-1,TRBJ2-3,few,-,CASSFGGGQDTQYF,TGCGCCAGCAGCTTCGGTGGGGGGCAAGATACGCAGTATTTT
TRBV6-1,TRBJ1-2,-,-,CASSPGVGGYTF,TGTGCCAGCAGTCCAGGGGTAGGTGGCTACACCTTC
TRBV19,TRBJ2-1,-,-,CASSSREGPLGNEQFF,TGTGCCAGTAGTAGCCGTGAGGGGCCCCTTGGGAATGAGCAGTTCTTC
TRBV2,TRBJ1-1,-,-,CASRDSKLTEAFF,TGTGCCAGCAGGGACAGTAAATTAACTGAAGCTTTCTTT
TRBV27,TRBJ2-1,-,-,CASSLTPGAENEQFF,TGTGCCAGCAGTTTGACCCCTGGGGCGGAAAATGAGCAGTTCTTC
TRBV7-9,TRBJ1-6,-,-,CASSLMTGNSPLHF,TGTGCCAGCAGCTTAATGACGGGTAATTCACCCCTCCACTTT
TRBV7-9,TRBJ2-7,-,TRBD1,CASSSTGDEQYF,TGTGCCAGCAGCTCAACAGGGGACGAGCAGTACTTC
TRBV14,TRBJ1-5,-,-,CASSQGEGQPQHF,TGTGCCAGCAGCCAAGGAGAGGGACAGCCCCAGCATTTT
TRBV4-2,TRBJ2-5,medium-sized,-,CASSLNGGAPRETQYF,TGTGCCAGCAGCCTAAATGGGGGGGCCCCGAGGGAGACCCAGTACTTC
TRBV4-2,TRBJ2-3,-,-,CASSRTGTDTQYF,TGTGCCAGCAGCCGAACAGGGACAGATACGCAGTATTTT
TRBV28,TRBJ1-2,-,-,CASRQNYGYTF,TGTGCCAGCAGGCAGAACTATGGCTACACCTTC
TRBV5-1,TRBJ1-3,-,TRBD1,CASSLETGVAGNTIYF,TGCGCCAGCAGCTTGGAAACAGGGGTAGCTGGAAACACCATATATTTT
TRBV18,TRBJ2-5,few,TRBD1,CASSGGQGAIKETQYF,TGTGCCAGCTCCGGCGGACAGGGGGCGATCAAGGAGACCCAGTACTTC
TRBV5-1,TRBJ2-3,-,TRBD2,CASSFTSAATDTQYF,TGCGCCAGCAGCTTTACTAGCGCAGCCACAGATACGCAGTATTTT
TRBV7-9,TRBJ2-3,-,-,CASSLRSTRGPYVYTQYF,TGTGCCAGCAGCTTACGGAGTACGAGGGGACCATATGTATATACGCAGTATTTT
TRBV5-4,TRBJ1-4,-,-,CASSLGGRGNEKLFF,TGTGCCAGCAGCTTGGGGGGGCGAGGAAATGAAAAACTGTTTTTT
TRBV2,TRBJ2-3,-,-,CASSEGDTDTQYF,TGTGCCAGCAGTGAAGGGGACACAGATACGCAGTATTTT
TRBV4-2,TRBJ2-2,-,-,CASSHGANTGELFF,TGTGCCAGCAGCCATGGCGCGAACACCGGGGAGCTGTTTTTT
TRBV5-1,TRBJ1-6,-,-,CASSDREGLVSPLHF,TGCGCCAGCAGCGATCGGGAGGGTTTGGTGTCACCCCTCCACTTT
TRBV4-1,TRBJ1-5,few,-,CASSQDPTYNQPQHF,TGCGCCAGCAGCCAAGATCCCACCTACAATCAGCCCCAGCATTTT